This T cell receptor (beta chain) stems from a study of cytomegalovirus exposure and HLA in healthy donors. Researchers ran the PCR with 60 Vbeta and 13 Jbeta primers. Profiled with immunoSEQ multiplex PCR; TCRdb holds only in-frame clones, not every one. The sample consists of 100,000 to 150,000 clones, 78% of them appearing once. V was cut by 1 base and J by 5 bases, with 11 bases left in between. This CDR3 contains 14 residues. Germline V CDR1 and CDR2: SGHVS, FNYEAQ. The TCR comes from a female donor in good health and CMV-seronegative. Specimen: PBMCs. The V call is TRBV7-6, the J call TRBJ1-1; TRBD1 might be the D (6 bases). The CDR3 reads CASSLVTGNTEAFF. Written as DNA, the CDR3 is TGTGCCAGCAGCTTAGTGACAGGTAATACTGAAGCTTTCTTT.